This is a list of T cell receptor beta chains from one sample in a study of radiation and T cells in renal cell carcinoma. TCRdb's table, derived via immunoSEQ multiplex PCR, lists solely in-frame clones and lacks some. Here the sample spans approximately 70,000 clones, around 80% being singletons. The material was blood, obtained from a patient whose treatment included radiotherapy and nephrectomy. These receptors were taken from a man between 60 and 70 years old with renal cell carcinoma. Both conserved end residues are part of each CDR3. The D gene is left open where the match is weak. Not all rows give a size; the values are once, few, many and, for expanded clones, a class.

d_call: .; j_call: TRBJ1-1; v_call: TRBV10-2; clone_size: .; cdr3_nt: TGCGCCAGCAGTGAGTCGACAGTCCGGAACACTGAAGCTTTCTTT; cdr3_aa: CASSESTVRNTEAFF
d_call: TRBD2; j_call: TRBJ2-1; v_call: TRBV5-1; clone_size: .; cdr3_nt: TGCGCCAGCAGCCCCGGGGGGGGGAATGAGCAGTTCTTC; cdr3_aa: CASSPGGGNEQFF
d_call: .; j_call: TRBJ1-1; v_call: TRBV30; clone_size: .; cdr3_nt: TGTGCCTGGAGTGGGAGAACTGAAGCTTTCTTT; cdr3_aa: CAWSGRTEAFF
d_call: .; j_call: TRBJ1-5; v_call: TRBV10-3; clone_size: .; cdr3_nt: TGTGCCATCAGTGCCTCACAGGTTTCGCATCAGCCCCAGCATTTT; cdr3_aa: CAISASQVSHQPQHF
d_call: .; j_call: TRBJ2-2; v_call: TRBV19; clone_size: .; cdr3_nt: TGTGCCAGTAGTATCCAATCCGGGAACACCGGGGAGCTGTTTTTT; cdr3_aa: CASSIQSGNTGELFF
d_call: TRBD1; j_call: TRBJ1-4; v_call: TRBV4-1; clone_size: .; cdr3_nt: TGCGCCAGCAGCCAAGATTTGCCTGATACAGGGGCATGGAATGTACTGTTTTTT; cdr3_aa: CASSQDLPDTGAWNVLFF
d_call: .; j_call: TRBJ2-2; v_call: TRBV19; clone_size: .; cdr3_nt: TGTGCCAGTAGCTGGGGATTTGAGGGGGAGCTGTTTTTT; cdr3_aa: CASSWGFEGELFF
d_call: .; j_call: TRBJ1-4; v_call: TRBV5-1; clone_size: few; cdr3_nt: TGCGCCAGCAGCTTGACAGGGTTCAACAGTCAAGGTGAAAAACTGTTTTTT; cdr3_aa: CASSLTGFNSQGEKLFF
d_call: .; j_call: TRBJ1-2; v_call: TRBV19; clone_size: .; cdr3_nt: TGTGCCAGTAGTTCCCAAGGCAGGGACTATGGCTACACCTTC; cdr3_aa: CASSSQGRDYGYTF
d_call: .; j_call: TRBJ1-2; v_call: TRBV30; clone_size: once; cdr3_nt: TGTGCCTGGAAAGCTTACGAGGGGGAAGACTATGGCTACACCTTC; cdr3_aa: CAWKAYEGEDYGYTF
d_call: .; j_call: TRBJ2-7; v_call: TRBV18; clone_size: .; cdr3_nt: TGTGCCAGCTCACCCCCTGCGGGCTACGAGCAGTACTTC; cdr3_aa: CASSPPAGYEQYF
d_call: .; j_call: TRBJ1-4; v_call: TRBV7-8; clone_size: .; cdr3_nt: TGTGCCAGCAGCCCTGTTCCAACTAATGAAAAACTGTTTTTT; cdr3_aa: CASSPVPTNEKLFF
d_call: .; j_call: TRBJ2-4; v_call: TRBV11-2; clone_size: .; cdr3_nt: TGTGCCAGCAGCTTAGATGCGGACATTCAGTACTTC; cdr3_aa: CASSLDADIQYF
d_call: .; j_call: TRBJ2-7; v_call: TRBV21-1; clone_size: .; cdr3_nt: TGTGCCAGCAGCCCCCGGGACAGGAGAAGCTACTACGAGCAGTACTTC; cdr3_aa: CASSPRDRRSYYEQYF
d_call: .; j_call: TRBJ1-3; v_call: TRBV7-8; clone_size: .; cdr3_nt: TGTGCCAGCACCCACTCCAGGGTATCTGGAAACACCATATATTTT; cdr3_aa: CASTHSRVSGNTIYF
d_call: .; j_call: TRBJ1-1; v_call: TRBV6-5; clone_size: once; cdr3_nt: TGTGCCAGCAGTTTAATCGACAGAAACACTGAAGCTTTCTTT; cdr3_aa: CASSLIDRNTEAFF
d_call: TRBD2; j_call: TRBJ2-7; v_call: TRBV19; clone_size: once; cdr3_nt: TGTGCCAGTAGTATAGGACTAGCGGGCGAGCGAGCCTACGAGCAGTACTTC; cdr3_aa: CASSIGLAGERAYEQYF
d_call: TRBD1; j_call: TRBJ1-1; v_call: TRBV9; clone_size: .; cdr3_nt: TGTGCCAGCAGCCCTGGACAGGGGATGAACACTGAAGCTTTCTTT; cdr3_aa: CASSPGQGMNTEAFF
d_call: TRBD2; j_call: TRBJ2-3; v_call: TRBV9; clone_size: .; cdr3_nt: TGTGCCAGCAGCGTTTTGGGCGGGAGGGCCCCTAATACGCAGTATTTT; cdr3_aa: CASSVLGGRAPNTQYF
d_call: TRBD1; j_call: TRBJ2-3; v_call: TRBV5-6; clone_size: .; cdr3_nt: TGTGCCAGCAGCGGCGGGACAGGGGCCACAGATACGCAGTATTTT; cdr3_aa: CASSGGTGATDTQYF
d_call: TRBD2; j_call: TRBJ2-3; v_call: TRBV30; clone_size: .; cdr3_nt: TGTGCCTGGGCAGCGGGGGCGGGGGATACGCAGTATTTT; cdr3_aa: CAWAAGAGDTQYF
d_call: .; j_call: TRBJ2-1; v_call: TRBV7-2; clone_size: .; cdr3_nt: TGTGCCAGCTCCCACCGGGGACTGAGAAATGAGCAGTTCTTC; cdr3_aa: CASSHRGLRNEQFF
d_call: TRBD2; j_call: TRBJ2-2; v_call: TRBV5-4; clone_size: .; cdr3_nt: TGTGCCAGCAGCTGGGGACTAGCGGGAACCGGGGAGCTGTTTTTT; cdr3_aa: CASSWGLAGTGELFF
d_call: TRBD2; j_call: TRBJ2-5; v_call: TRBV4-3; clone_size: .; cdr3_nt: TGCGCCAGCAGCCAAGATGGGGACCCACCTAGCGGGGAAATTAAAGAGACCCAGTACTTC; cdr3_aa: CASSQDGDPPSGEIKETQYF
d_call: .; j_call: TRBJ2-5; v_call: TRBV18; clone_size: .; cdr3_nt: TGTGCCAGCTCACCTCGGGACACCCAAGAGACCCAGTACTTC; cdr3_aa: CASSPRDTQETQYF
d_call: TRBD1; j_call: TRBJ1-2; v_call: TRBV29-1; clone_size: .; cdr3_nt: TGCAGCGTGGGGACAGGGTTTAACTATGGCTACACCTTC; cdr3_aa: CSVGTGFNYGYTF
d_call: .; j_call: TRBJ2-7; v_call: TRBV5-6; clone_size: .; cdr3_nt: TGTGCCAGCGAAGGTTTCGACTACGAGCAGTACTTC; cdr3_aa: CASEGFDYEQYF
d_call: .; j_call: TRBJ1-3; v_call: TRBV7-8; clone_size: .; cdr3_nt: TGTGCCAGCAGCCACGGGGGCGGAAACACCATATATTTT; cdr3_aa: CASSHGGGNTIYF
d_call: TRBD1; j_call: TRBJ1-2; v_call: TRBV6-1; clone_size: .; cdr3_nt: TGTGCCAGCAGTGACCCCGCGGAGAGGGGGCTGTCCAACTATGGCTACACCTTC; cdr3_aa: CASSDPAERGLSNYGYTF
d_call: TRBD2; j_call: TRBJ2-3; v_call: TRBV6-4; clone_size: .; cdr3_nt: TGTGCCAGCAGTGAAACTAGCGGGGGGGCCACAGATACGCAGTATTTT; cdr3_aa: CASSETSGGATDTQYF
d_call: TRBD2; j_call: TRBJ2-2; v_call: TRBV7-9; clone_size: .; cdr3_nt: TGTGCCAGCAGCACGACTAGCGGGGGGGTGAACACCGGGGAGCTGTTTTTT; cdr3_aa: CASSTTSGGVNTGELFF
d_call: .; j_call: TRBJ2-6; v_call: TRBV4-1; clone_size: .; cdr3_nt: TGCGCCAGCAGCCCCACGGACCGACTAAGAAATAGGCGGGCCAACGTCCTGACTTTC; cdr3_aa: CASSPTDRLRNRRANVLTF
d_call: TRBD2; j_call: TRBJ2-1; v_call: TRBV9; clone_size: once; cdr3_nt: TGTGCCAGCAGCATTCTAGCGGGGGGGTACAATGAGCAGTTCTTC; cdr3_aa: CASSILAGGYNEQFF
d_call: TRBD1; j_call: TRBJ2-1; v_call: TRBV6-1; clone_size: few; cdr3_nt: TGTGCCAGCAGGGGGGACAGACCTTACAATGAGCAGTTCTTC; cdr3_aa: CASRGDRPYNEQFF
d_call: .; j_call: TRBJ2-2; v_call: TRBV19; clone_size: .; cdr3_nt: TGTGCCAGTAGTCCTTCGAAGCGCGGCGGGGAGCTGTTTTTT; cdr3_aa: CASSPSKRGGELFF
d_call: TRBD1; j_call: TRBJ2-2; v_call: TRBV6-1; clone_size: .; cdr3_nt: TGTGCCAGCATCTTAAGACAGGGGGAATCAGGGGAGCTGTTTTTT; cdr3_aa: CASILRQGESGELFF
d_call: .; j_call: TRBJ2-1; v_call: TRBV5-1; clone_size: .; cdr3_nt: TGCGCCAGCAGCACAGCGGGACAGAGCCACAATGAGCAGTTCTTC; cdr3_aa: CASSTAGQSHNEQFF
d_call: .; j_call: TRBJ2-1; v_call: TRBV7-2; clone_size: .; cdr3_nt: TGTGCCAGCAGCCCGACAGGGAGGTACAATGAGCAGTTCTTC; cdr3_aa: CASSPTGRYNEQFF
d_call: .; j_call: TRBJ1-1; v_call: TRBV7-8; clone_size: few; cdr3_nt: TGTGCCAGCAGCCCCGGATGGTCTGAAGCTTTCTTT; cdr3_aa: CASSPGWSEAFF
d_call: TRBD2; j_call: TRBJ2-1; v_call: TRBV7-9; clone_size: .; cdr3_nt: TGTGCCAGCAGCTCCGGGGGGGCCAATGAGCAGTTCTTC; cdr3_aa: CASSSGGANEQFF
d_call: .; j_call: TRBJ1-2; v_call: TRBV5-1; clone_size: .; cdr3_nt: TGCGCCAGCAGCTCATCAGGGAACTATGGCTACACCTTC; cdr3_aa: CASSSSGNYGYTF
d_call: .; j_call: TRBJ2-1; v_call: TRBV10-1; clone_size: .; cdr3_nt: TGCGCCAGCAGTGACCTACGGGGCAGCTCCTACAATGAGCAGTTCTTC; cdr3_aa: CASSDLRGSSYNEQFF
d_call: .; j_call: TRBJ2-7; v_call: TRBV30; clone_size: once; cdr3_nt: TGTGCCTGGAGTCTTGGCCTATCACGTGGCGAGCAGTACTTC; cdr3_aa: CAWSLGLSRGEQYF
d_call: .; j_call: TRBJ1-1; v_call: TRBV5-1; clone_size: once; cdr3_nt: TGCGCCAGCAGCTTGATGAACACTGAAGCTTTCTTT; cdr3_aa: CASSLMNTEAFF
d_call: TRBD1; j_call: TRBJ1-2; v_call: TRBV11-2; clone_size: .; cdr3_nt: TGTGCCAGCAGCACCTACAGGGGTACCAACTATGGCTACACCTTC; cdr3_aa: CASSTYRGTNYGYTF
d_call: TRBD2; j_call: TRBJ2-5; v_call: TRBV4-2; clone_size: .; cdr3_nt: TGTGCCAGCAGCTCCGGGGGAGGGGCAGAGACCCAGTACTTC; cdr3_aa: CASSSGGGAETQYF
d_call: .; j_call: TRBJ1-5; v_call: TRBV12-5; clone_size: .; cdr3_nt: TGTGCTAGTGGTTTGGGACAGTCTAGCAATCAGCCCCAGCATTTT; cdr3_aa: CASGLGQSSNQPQHF
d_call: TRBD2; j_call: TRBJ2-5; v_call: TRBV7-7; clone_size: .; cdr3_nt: TGTGCCAGCAGCTTACTAGCGGGGGAACAACCGTGGTACTTC; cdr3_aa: CASSLLAGEQPWYF
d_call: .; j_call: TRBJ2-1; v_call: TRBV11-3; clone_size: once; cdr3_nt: TGTGCCAGCAGCTTAGCGGGGGATAGTAGATATGAGCAGTTCTTC; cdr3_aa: CASSLAGDSRYEQFF
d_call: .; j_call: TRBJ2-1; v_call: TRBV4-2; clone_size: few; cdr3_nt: TGTGCCAGCAGCCAAGATTGGGGGACCGGGAATGAGCAGTTCTTC; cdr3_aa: CASSQDWGTGNEQFF
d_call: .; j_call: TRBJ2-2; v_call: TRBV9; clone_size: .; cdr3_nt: TGTGCCAGCAGCCCAAGGGGGGACGCGAACACCGGGGAGCTGTTTTTT; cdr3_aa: CASSPRGDANTGELFF
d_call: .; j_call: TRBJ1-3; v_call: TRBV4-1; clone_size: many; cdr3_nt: TGCGCCAGCAGCCAAGAGGGACGAAACACCATATATTTT; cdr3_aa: CASSQEGRNTIYF
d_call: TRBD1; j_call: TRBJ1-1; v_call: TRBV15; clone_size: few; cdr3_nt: TGTGCCACCAGCAGAGATGACAGGGGGGAGTACACTGAAGCTTTCTTT; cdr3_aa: CATSRDDRGEYTEAFF
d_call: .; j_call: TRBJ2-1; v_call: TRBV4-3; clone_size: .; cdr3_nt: TGCGCCAGCAGCCAAGATATTCGGACAGAGCAGTTCTTC; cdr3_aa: CASSQDIRTEQFF
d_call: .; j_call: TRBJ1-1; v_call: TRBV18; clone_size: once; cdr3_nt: TGTGCCAGCTCACCTAACGGGGACAACACTGAAGCTTTCTTT; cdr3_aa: CASSPNGDNTEAFF
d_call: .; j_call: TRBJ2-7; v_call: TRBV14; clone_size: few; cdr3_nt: TGTGCCAGCAGCCCCCGGGGAAACCTAGAGCAGTACTTC; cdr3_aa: CASSPRGNLEQYF
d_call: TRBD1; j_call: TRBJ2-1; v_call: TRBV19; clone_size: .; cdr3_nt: TGTGCCAGTAGTAAAGGACAGGGGGCGCGGAATGAGCAGTTCTTC; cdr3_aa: CASSKGQGARNEQFF
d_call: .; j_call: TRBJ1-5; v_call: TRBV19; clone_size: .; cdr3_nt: TGTGCCAGTAGATCTTTACTAGGGGGTCAGCCCCAGCATTTT; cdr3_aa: CASRSLLGGQPQHF
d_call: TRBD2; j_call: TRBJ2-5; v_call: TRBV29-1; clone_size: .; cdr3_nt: TGCAGCGTCCGACTAGCGGGAGAGACCCAGTACTTC; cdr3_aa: CSVRLAGETQYF
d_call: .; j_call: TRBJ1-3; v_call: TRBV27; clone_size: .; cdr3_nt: TGTGCCCCCGGGGCCGGAAACACCATATATTTT; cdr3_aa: CAPGAGNTIYF